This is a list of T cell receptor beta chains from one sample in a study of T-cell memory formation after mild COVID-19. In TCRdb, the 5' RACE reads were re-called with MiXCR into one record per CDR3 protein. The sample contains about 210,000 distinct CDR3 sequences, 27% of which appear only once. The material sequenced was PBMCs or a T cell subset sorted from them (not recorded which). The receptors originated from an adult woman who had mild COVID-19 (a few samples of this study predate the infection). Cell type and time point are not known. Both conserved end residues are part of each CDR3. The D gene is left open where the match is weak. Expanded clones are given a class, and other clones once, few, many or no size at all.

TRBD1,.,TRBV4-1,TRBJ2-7,CASSQPGDRVYEQYF,TGCGCCAGCAGCCAACCAGGGGACAGGGTCTACGAGCAGTACTTC
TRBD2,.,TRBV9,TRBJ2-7,CASSVGGLANSYEQYF,TGTGCCAGCAGCGTAGGGGGACTAGCCAACTCCTACGAGCAGTACTTC
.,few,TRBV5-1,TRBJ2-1,CASSPLVTGTNEQFF,TGCGCCAGCAGCCCGCTCGTAACAGGTACCAATGAGCAGTTCTTC
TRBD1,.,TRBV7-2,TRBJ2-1,CASSREGGTGGNEQFF,TGTGCCAGCAGCCGGGAAGGCGGGACAGGGGGCAATGAGCAGTTCTTC
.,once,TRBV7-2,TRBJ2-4,CASSLPEGGYFNVENIQYF,TGTGCCAGCAGCTTGCCAGAGGGCGGCTACTTCAATGTCGAAAACATTCAGTACTTC
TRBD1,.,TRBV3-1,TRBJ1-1,CASSHQGANTEAFF,TGTGCCAGCAGCCACCAGGGGGCGAACACTGAAGCTTTCTTT
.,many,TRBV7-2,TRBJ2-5,CASRRRQETQYF,TGTGCCAGCAGGCGACGCCAAGAGACCCAGTACTTC
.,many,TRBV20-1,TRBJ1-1,CSARVWGNTEAFF,TGCAGTGCTAGAGTTTGGGGGAACACTGAAGCTTTCTTT
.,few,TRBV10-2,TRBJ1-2,CASSESTDGWSYTF,TGCGCCAGCAGTGAGTCGACGGACGGCTGGAGCTACACCTTC
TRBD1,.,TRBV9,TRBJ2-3,CASSLDRVNTDTQYF,TGTGCCAGCAGCCTGGACAGGGTAAACACAGATACGCAGTATTTT
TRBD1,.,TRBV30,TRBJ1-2,CAWSVTGGGYGYTF,TGTGCCTGGAGTGTCACAGGGGGCGGCTATGGCTACACCTTC
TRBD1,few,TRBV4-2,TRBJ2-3,CASSHDRGQADTQYF,TGTGCCAGCAGCCACGACAGGGGGCAGGCAGATACGCAGTATTTT
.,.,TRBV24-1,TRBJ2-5,CATSDLVETQYF,TGTGCCACCAGTGATTTAGTGGAGACCCAGTACTTC
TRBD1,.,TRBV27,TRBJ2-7,CASSAPGQSSYEQYF,TGTGCCAGCAGTGCACCGGGACAGAGTTCCTACGAGCAGTACTTC
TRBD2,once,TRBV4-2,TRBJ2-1,CASSQDGLAANEQFF,TGTGCCAGCAGCCAAGATGGCCTAGCGGCTAATGAGCAGTTCTTC
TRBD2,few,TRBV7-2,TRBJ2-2,CASSLAGTTNTGELFF,TGTGCCAGCAGCTTAGCCGGGACTACGAACACCGGGGAGCTGTTTTTT
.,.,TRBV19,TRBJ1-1,CASSRLRGLNTEAFF,TGTGCCAGTAGTCGCCTCAGGGGCTTGAACACTGAAGCTTTCTTT
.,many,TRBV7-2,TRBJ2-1,CASSTLASRGNEQFF,TGTGCCAGCAGCACCCTGGCATCCCGAGGGAATGAGCAGTTCTTC
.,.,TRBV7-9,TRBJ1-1,CASSYEGYTEAFF,TGTGCCAGCAGCTATGAGGGGTACACTGAAGCTTTCTTT
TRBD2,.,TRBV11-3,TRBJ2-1,CASSLGVATSGEQFF,TGTGCCAGCAGCTTAGGAGTCGCGACTAGCGGTGAGCAGTTCTTC
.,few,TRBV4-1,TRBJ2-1,CASSQGWHEIF,TGCGCCAGCAGCCAAGGGTGGCACGAGATCTTC
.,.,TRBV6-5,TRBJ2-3,CASSPTGARSTDTQYF,TGTGCCAGCAGTCCGACGGGGGCCCGGAGCACAGATACGCAGTATTTT
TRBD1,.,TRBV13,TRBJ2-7,CASSSDRGRYEQYF,TGTGCCAGCAGCTCGGACAGGGGGAGATACGAGCAGTACTTC